These T cell receptor beta chains were read from a single sample in a study of radiation and T cells in renal cell carcinoma. Assay used: immunoSEQ multiplex PCR; TCRdb lists only in-frame clones, some missing. The table includes approximately 120,000 clones, around 81% detected once. The material was blood, obtained from a patient whose treatment included radiotherapy and nephrectomy. These receptors were collected from a middle-aged man with renal cell carcinoma. Each CDR3 is given with its conserved first and last residue. The D gene is left open where the match is weak.

d_gene: TRBD1; v_gene: TRBV7-3; j_gene: TRBJ2-7; CDR3aa: CASSLGGQGIYEQYF
d_gene: TRBD1; v_gene: TRBV5-1; j_gene: TRBJ2-5; CDR3aa: CASRSQTGELETQYF
d_gene: .; v_gene: TRBV5-1; j_gene: TRBJ2-7; CDR3aa: CASSLEEESYEQYF
d_gene: TRBD1; v_gene: TRBV4-1; j_gene: TRBJ2-7; CDR3aa: CASSQGTGDEQYF
d_gene: .; v_gene: TRBV5-1; j_gene: TRBJ2-5; CDR3aa: CASSTEGSETQYF
d_gene: .; v_gene: TRBV29-1; j_gene: TRBJ2-2; CDR3aa: CSVAPQGDTGELFF
d_gene: .; v_gene: TRBV7-9; j_gene: TRBJ2-1; CDR3aa: CASSLVVGYNEQFF
d_gene: TRBD2; v_gene: TRBV4-1; j_gene: TRBJ2-5; CDR3aa: CASSQEGLTRWTQYF
d_gene: .; v_gene: TRBV30; j_gene: TRBJ2-5; CDR3aa: CAWDTTGRQETQYF
d_gene: .; v_gene: TRBV1; j_gene: TRBJ1-1; CDR3aa: CTKEEQGRQNTEAFF
d_gene: .; v_gene: TRBV29-1; j_gene: TRBJ2-5; CDR3aa: CSVISQETQYF
d_gene: TRBD1; v_gene: TRBV5-1; j_gene: TRBJ1-1; CDR3aa: CASSLDRGGTEAFF
d_gene: TRBD2; v_gene: TRBV19; j_gene: TRBJ2-7; CDR3aa: CASSPLLAGAYEQYF
d_gene: .; v_gene: TRBV7-3; j_gene: TRBJ2-6; CDR3aa: CASSAQGSGANVLTF
d_gene: TRBD1; v_gene: TRBV6-5; j_gene: TRBJ1-1; CDR3aa: CASSRDRALNTEAFF
d_gene: .; v_gene: TRBV4-2; j_gene: TRBJ2-1; CDR3aa: CASSRIPIEGYNEQFF
d_gene: .; v_gene: TRBV28; j_gene: TRBJ1-1; CDR3aa: CASSLGGNRNTEAFF
d_gene: TRBD1; v_gene: TRBV9; j_gene: TRBJ2-2; CDR3aa: CASSVTGQGGSGELFF
d_gene: .; v_gene: TRBV6-5; j_gene: TRBJ1-1; CDR3aa: CASSRGENTEAFF
d_gene: TRBD2; v_gene: TRBV9; j_gene: TRBJ2-1; CDR3aa: CASSVPGTSGSNRGSSYNEQFF
d_gene: .; v_gene: TRBV6-6; j_gene: TRBJ1-2; CDR3aa: CASSYAGYGYTF
d_gene: .; v_gene: TRBV6-5; j_gene: TRBJ1-1; CDR3aa: CASSVDRTNTEAFF
d_gene: TRBD1; v_gene: TRBV28; j_gene: TRBJ1-4; CDR3aa: CASSWAGQGNEKLFF
d_gene: .; v_gene: TRBV5-1; j_gene: TRBJ2-7; CDR3aa: CASSFDRSYEQYF
d_gene: .; v_gene: TRBV11-2; j_gene: TRBJ2-5; CDR3aa: CASSLASRYQETQYF
d_gene: TRBD2; v_gene: TRBV9; j_gene: TRBJ2-2; CDR3aa: CASSVEASGWIGELFF
d_gene: .; v_gene: TRBV5-1; j_gene: TRBJ1-3; CDR3aa: CASSLEWGTGNTIYF
d_gene: .; v_gene: TRBV6-1; j_gene: TRBJ1-6; CDR3aa: CASRDSVYNSPLHF
d_gene: TRBD2; v_gene: TRBV6-5; j_gene: TRBJ2-7; CDR3aa: CASSYRQRGYEQYF
d_gene: TRBD1; v_gene: TRBV7-8; j_gene: TRBJ2-5; CDR3aa: CASSLGQVQETQYF
d_gene: TRBD2; v_gene: TRBV4-1; j_gene: TRBJ2-7; CDR3aa: CASSQGLAGRDEQYF
d_gene: TRBD1; v_gene: TRBV19; j_gene: TRBJ2-7; CDR3aa: CASQAGTGVSYEQYF
d_gene: TRBD1; v_gene: TRBV7-9; j_gene: TRBJ1-1; CDR3aa: CASSLNRGAFF
d_gene: TRBD2; v_gene: TRBV10-3; j_gene: TRBJ2-1; CDR3aa: CAISDKTSGSSNEQFF
d_gene: .; v_gene: TRBV5-1; j_gene: TRBJ1-1; CDR3aa: CASSLGREAFF
d_gene: .; v_gene: TRBV6-6; j_gene: TRBJ1-2; CDR3aa: CASSTSANYGYTF
d_gene: .; v_gene: TRBV4-2; j_gene: TRBJ2-7; CDR3aa: CASSQVGTRDEQYF
d_gene: TRBD1; v_gene: TRBV6-1; j_gene: TRBJ2-7; CDR3aa: CASSDPPTGTGSYEQYF
d_gene: TRBD2; v_gene: TRBV18; j_gene: TRBJ2-1; CDR3aa: CASSLGTINEQFF
d_gene: .; v_gene: TRBV27; j_gene: TRBJ1-2; CDR3aa: CASSKGVSRGYTF
d_gene: TRBD1; v_gene: TRBV27; j_gene: TRBJ1-5; CDR3aa: CASSKPPGQPSNQPQHF
d_gene: .; v_gene: TRBV4-1; j_gene: TRBJ2-5; CDR3aa: CASSQGVDQETQYF
d_gene: .; v_gene: TRBV7-3; j_gene: TRBJ1-1; CDR3aa: CASSLTLDTEAFF
d_gene: TRBD1; v_gene: TRBV25-1; j_gene: TRBJ1-4; CDR3aa: CASSVGTVELFF
d_gene: TRBD1; v_gene: TRBV6-5; j_gene: TRBJ1-5; CDR3aa: CASSYASGGGNQPQHF
d_gene: .; v_gene: TRBV6-5; j_gene: TRBJ1-2; CDR3aa: CASSSPPTNNYGYTF
d_gene: TRBD1; v_gene: TRBV7-2; j_gene: TRBJ1-1; CDR3aa: CASSPDREVTEAFF
d_gene: TRBD1; v_gene: TRBV30; j_gene: TRBJ1-1; CDR3aa: CAWTLGQVNTEAFF
d_gene: .; v_gene: TRBV7-8; j_gene: TRBJ2-2; CDR3aa: CASSLATAFRTGELFF
d_gene: .; v_gene: TRBV2; j_gene: TRBJ2-1; CDR3aa: CASRNSRFGANEQFF
d_gene: .; v_gene: TRBV19; j_gene: TRBJ2-1; CDR3aa: CASTPEGRYISYNEQFF
d_gene: .; v_gene: TRBV18; j_gene: TRBJ2-7; CDR3aa: CASSPQSAISYEQYF
d_gene: .; v_gene: TRBV7-8; j_gene: TRBJ2-7; CDR3aa: CASRPRIDTQYEQYF
d_gene: .; v_gene: TRBV4-1; j_gene: TRBJ2-5; CDR3aa: CASSQGVLGRIQETQYF
d_gene: .; v_gene: TRBV7-6; j_gene: TRBJ2-6; CDR3aa: CASSTFSGANVLTF
d_gene: TRBD2; v_gene: TRBV9; j_gene: TRBJ2-3; CDR3aa: CASSARTSGGVTDTQYF
d_gene: .; v_gene: TRBV19; j_gene: TRBJ1-4; CDR3aa: CASRDPGSTNEKLFF
d_gene: .; v_gene: TRBV7-2; j_gene: TRBJ1-1; CDR3aa: CASSLALIQGSSFF